Each of the 16 T cell receptor beta chains below was sequenced from the same sample in a study of blood T cells in healthy people across ages. A J-beta primer mix and a sample-barcoded 5' primer were used in a second PCR of about 7 to 12 cycles. MiXCR was run by TCRdb on the 5' RACE reads, yielding one entry per CDR3 protein. Of about 680,000 distinct CDR3 sequences detected, 49% appear once; the ten largest clones hold roughly a third. The specimen sequenced was blood. All receptors derive from a woman in her sixties in good health.

This clonotype came up once. The CDR3 here is CASSPTVNQETQYF. The CDR3 DNA is TGTGCCAGCTCACCTACGGTAAATCAAGAGACCCAGTACTTC. The chain carries TRBV18 and TRBJ2-5; D is undetermined. CDR3 length: 14 amino acids. CDR1 KGHSH and CDR2 LQKENI come from the germline V gene. V was shortened by 3 bases and J by 2 bases, with 10 bases between the two germline ends.

This chain links TRBV24-1 with TRBJ2-1, with D possibly matching TRBD2 (6 bases). This CDR3 spans 15 amino acids. V was pared by 4 bases and J by 13 bases, with 22 bases between. CDR1 is KGHDR, CDR2 SFDVKD, per germline. The chain's CDR3 is CATSDSRRGGETQFF. The CDR3 DNA follows: TGTGCCACCAGTGACTCTCGGAGGGGTGGAGAGACCCAGTTCTTC.

This clonotype was detected ten times or more. The chain has TRBV20-1 and TRBJ1-4; D gene unclear. V lost 0 bases and J lost 6, with 8 bases in between. Germline CDR1 DFQATT, CDR2 SNEGSKA (reference sequence). CDR3 length: 13 amino acids. CDR3 sequence reads: CSARDWSDEKLFF. The CDR3 bases are TGCAGTGCTAGAGATTGGTCAGATGAAAAACTGTTTTTT.

A note on this clonotype: A much larger clone lies one base from this, so it may be a read error. The chain has TRBV2 and TRBJ2-7; perhaps TRBD1 as D (5 bases). The germline gives CDR1 SNHLY, CDR2 FYNNEI. Trimming took 8 bases from V and 7 from J, leaving 18 bases between them. CDR3 length equals 13 residues. For the CDR3, the DNA is TGTGCCAGCCGTGCGACAGCCTACAATGAGCAGTACTTC. Translating it yields CASRATAYNEQYF.

This clonotype has just a few counts. J is TRBJ2-5 and V is TRBV7-2, with a tentative D call TRBD2 (6 bases). The germline V gene encodes CDR1 SGHTA and CDR2 FQGNSA. CDR3 length: 13 amino acids. V lost 2 bases, J lost 11 bases, and 15 bases lay in between. In DNA form, the CDR3 reads TGTGCCAGCAGCTTAATACGGGAGCGTGAGCAGTACTTC. It yields the protein CASSLIREREQYF.

The rearrangement joins TRBV21-1 to TRBJ2-3; the DNA was not used to check the table's D call, TRBD2. TRBV21-1 is recorded as a pseudogene. The CDR3 runs 17 residues. CDR3 residues: CASGTRLRQHGTDTQYF. CDR3 coding DNA: TGTGCCAGCGGGACTAGGCTTCGGCAGCACGGCACAGATACGCAGTATTTT.

This clonotype was seen a handful of times. This chain links TRBV18 with TRBJ2-3; D might be TRBD2 (5 bases). The CDR3 covers 15 residues. The germline CDR1 and CDR2 sequences are KGHSH and LQKENI. V was trimmed by 3 bases and J by 1 base, leaving 11 bases between them. The CDR3 DNA is TGTGCCAGCTCACCGAGGCTTAGCGGCACAGATACGCAGTATTTT. Encoded protein: CASSPRLSGTDTQYF.

The genes are TRBV20-1 and TRBJ1-6; 10 bases line up with TRBD1. The CDR3 consists of 14 residues. Germline CDR1 and CDR2: DFQATT and SNEGSKA (reference sequence). The V segment lost 2 bases and the J segment 8 bases; nucleotides outside the gene matches: 3. CDR3 nucleotide sequence: TGCAGTGCTAGACCCGGACAGGGGGATTCACCCCTCCACTTT. This translates into CSARPGQGDSPLHF.

This clonotype came up a few times. This chain joins TRBV3-1 and TRBJ2-3; 10 bases are shared with TRBD1. V was clipped by 4 bases and J by 3 bases; unmatched bases: 4. Germline lookup yields CDR1 LGHDT and CDR2 YNNKEL (reference sequence). The CDR3 consists of 15 residues. CDR3: CASSLLDRGTDTQYF. The CDR3 region has the DNA TGTGCCAGCAGCCTCCTGGACAGGGGGACAGATACGCAGTATTTT.

With regard to this clonotype: This sequence may be a read error, since a much larger clone differs from it by one base. This chain connects TRBV4-3 to TRBJ2-3; the D gene could be TRBD1 or TRBD2 (5 bases each). The CDR3 runs to 14 residues. The germline V gene encodes CDR1 LGHNA and CDR2 YSLEER. CDR3 loop: CAGSQRDSTDTQYF. The CDR3 bases are TGCGCCGGCAGCCAGAGGGACAGCACAGATACGCAGTATTTT.

This chain links TRBV25-1 with TRBJ1-2; unclear D gene. V was shortened by 5 bases and J by 5 bases, with 9 bases between the two germline ends. The CDR3 consists of 12 residues. CDR1 is MGHDK and CDR2 is SYGVNS in the germline V gene. In DNA, the CDR3 is TGTGCCAGCAGTACCCACTTGTATGGCTACACCTTC. Translating gives CASSTHLYGYTF.

V is TRBV5-1 and J is TRBJ1-2, with D possibly TRBD1 on 6 matching bases. CDR3 length equals 14 residues. The V gene lost 0 bases and the J gene lost 2 bases, with 8 bases spanning the gap. CDR1 is SGHRS, CDR2 YFSETQ, per germline. In nucleotides, the CDR3 is TGCGCCAGCAGCTTGGTTACAGGGAACTATGGCTACACCTTC. Protein: CASSLVTGNYGYTF.

The V call is TRBV25-1, the J call TRBJ2-7; a possible D gene is TRBD1 (6 bases). Trimming cost V 2 bases and J 4 bases, with 15 bases left between them. Germline assignment: CDR1 MGHDK and CDR2 SYGVNS. There are 15 residues in the CDR3. The DNA for the CDR3 is TGTGCCAGCAGTGAAGCAGTGACAGGAATGTACGAGCAGTACTTC. This gives the protein CASSEAVTGMYEQYF.

This clonotype appeared a few times. The CDR3 spells CSAPRSGDGTDTQYF. The DNA of the CDR3 is TGCAGTGCTCCGAGGAGCGGGGATGGCACAGATACGCAGTATTTT. The chain recombines TRBV20-1 with TRBJ2-3; 7 bases are shared with TRBD2. CDR1 is DFQATT, CDR2 SNEGSKA, per germline (reference sequence). Trimming at V came to 5 bases and at J to 1 base, leaving 9 bases not matched to a gene. This CDR3 contains 15 residues.

This clonotype came up a few times. The chain combines TRBV9 with TRBJ2-7; 7 positions match TRBD1. V shed 7 bases and J 0 bases; nucleotides not matched to a gene: 7. The CDR3 loop spans 14 amino acids. In germline, CDR1 is SGDLS, CDR2 YYNGEE. Here the CDR3 reads CASGDSSSSYEQYF. The DNA of the CDR3 is TGTGCCAGCGGGGACAGCTCATCCTCCTACGAGCAGTACTTC.

This CDR3 reads CASSLTGQIPNTEAFF. The CDR3 nucleotides read TGCGCCAGCAGCTTGACAGGGCAAATACCGAACACTGAAGCTTTCTTT. V usage is TRBV5-1 and J usage is TRBJ1-1; a weak D match, TRBD1 (6 bases). Trimming shortened V by 1 base and J by 1 base, and 14 bases separated the two germline ends. Germline-derived CDR1 and CDR2 are SGHRS and YFSETQ. This CDR3 has 16 residues.